The 8 T cell receptor beta chains in this list originate from one sample, sequenced in a study of T-cell reconstitution after alpha-beta-depleted transplantation in children. TCRbeta library construction was performed incorporating unique molecular identifiers. Each CDR3 protein gets one entry after TCRdb re-called the PCR reads with MiXCR. Among just over 950,000 distinct CDR3 sequences listed, about 29% were seen once. Source: PBMCs, mostly from graft donor cells, taken 360 days after TCRalphabeta/CD19-depleted stem cell transplant. The origin of the receptors is a boy under three years old who had a stem cell transplant for SCID, so the T cells may come from the graft donor.

The chain recombines TRBV29-1 with TRBJ1-2; D might be TRBD1 (6 bases). Trimming took 5 bases from V and 6 from J, leaving 13 bases between them. CDR3 length: 12 residues. Germline V gene data show CDR1 as SQVTM and CDR2 as ANQGSEA. CDR3 protein: CSVRGADHGYTF. For the CDR3, the DNA is TGCAGCGTTCGGGGGGCTGATCATGGCTACACCTTC.

This clonotype was detected a few times. V and J are TRBV7-2 and TRBJ2-3, with TRBD2 matching 8 bases. This CDR3 comprises 17 residues. The germline V gene has CDR1 SGHTA and CDR2 FQGNSA. Germline trimming cut 0 bases from V and 2 bases from J; bases unmatched to any gene: 7. CDR3 nucleotide sequence: TGTGCCAGCAGCTTAGCGCCAGCGGGGGTCCACACAGATACGCAGTATTTT. The encoded protein is CASSLAPAGVHTDTQYF.

The chain combines TRBV10-3 with TRBJ2-7, with 11 bases that match TRBD1. CDR1 is ENHRY and CDR2 is SYGVKD in the germline V gene. The J segment lost 3 bases and the V segment lost 9 bases, leaving 7 bases of the junction unmatched. The CDR3 is 14 residues long. The CDR3 loop reads CAMKDGTGGYEQYF. DNA of the CDR3: TGTGCCATGAAAGACGGGACAGGGGGCTACGAGCAGTACTTC.

This clonotype was seen only a few times. V usage is TRBV20-1 and J usage is TRBJ1-2; the match to TRBD1 covers 8 bases. Germline-derived CDR1 and CDR2 are DFQATT and SNEGSKA (reference sequence). V lost 5 bases to trimming and J lost 4 bases; unmatched junction nucleotides: 9. The CDR3 is made up of 14 amino acids. This CDR3 is CSASTGEVGYGYTF. The CDR3 region has the DNA TGCAGTGCTTCGACAGGGGAGGTGGGCTATGGCTACACCTTC.

This clonotype has more than one count but fewer than ten. The CDR3 DNA sequence: TGTGCCAGCAGTTCACATCGCGGGGCGGGCGAAAAACTGTTTTTT. It codes for CASSSHRGAGEKLFF. V is TRBV25-1 and J is TRBJ1-4; perhaps TRBD1 as D (5 bases). Germline V lookup: CDR1 MGHDK, CDR2 SYGVNS. The CDR3 extends over 15 amino acids. V lost 5 bases and J 8 bases, leaving 18 bases between the germline ends.

A few counts support this clonotype. The chain employs TRBV6-2 or TRBV6-3 and TRBJ2-7; 10 bases are shared with TRBD1. The CDR3 runs 13 residues. V dropped 10 bases and J dropped 4; count of bases not matched to a gene: 7. Germline V gene sequence: CDR1 MNHEY, CDR2 SVGEGT. DNA for the CDR3: TGTGCCACCGCGGGACAGGGGATTTACGAGCAGTACTTC. This encodes CATAGQGIYEQYF.

In DNA form, the CDR3 reads TGCGCCAGCAGCCAAGAGGCGACCTCTATGATAACCGGGGAGCTGTTTTTT. Its translation is CASSQEATSMITGELFF. The chain combines TRBV4-3 with TRBJ2-2; D unresolved. Trimming took off 0 bases at V and 5 bases at J, with 16 bases between the two ends. The CDR3 extends over 17 amino acids. In germline, CDR1 is LGHNA, CDR2 YSLEER.

V and J are TRBV12-5 and TRBJ1-1; 7 bases are a match to TRBD1. The CDR3 totals 16 residues. Germline CDR1 LGHNT, CDR2 FRNRAP. J was trimmed by 2 bases and V by 2 bases; bases with no gene match: 8. The CDR3 protein is CASGLIKNRGNTEAFF. CDR3 nucleotides: TGTGCTAGTGGTTTGATTAAAAACAGGGGAAACACTGAAGCTTTCTTT.